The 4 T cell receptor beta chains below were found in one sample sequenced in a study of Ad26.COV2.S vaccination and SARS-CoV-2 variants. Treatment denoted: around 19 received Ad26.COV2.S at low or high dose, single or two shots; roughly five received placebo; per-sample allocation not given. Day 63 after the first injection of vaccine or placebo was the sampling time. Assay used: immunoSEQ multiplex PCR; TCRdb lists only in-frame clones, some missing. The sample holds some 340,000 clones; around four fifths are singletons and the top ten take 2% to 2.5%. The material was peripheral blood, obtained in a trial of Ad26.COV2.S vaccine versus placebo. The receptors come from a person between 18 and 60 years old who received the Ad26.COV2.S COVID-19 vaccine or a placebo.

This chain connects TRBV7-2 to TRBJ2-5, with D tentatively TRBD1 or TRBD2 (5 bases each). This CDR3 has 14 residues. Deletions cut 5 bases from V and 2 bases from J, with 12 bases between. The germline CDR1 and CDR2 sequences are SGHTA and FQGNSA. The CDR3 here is CASSAGTDQETQYF. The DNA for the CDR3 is TGTGCCAGCAGCGCCGGGACGGATCAAGAGACCCAGTACTTC.

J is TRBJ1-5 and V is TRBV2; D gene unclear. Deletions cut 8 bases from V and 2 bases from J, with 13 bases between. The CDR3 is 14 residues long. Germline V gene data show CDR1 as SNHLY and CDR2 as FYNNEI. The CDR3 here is CASQLPGGNQPQHF. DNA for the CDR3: TGTGCCAGCCAACTTCCGGGCGGCAATCAGCCCCAGCATTTT.

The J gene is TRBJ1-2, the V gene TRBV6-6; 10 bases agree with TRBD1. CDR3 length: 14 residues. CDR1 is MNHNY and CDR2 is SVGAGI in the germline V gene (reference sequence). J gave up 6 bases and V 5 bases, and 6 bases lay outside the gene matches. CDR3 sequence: CASSPSGTGDGYTF. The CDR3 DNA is TGTGCCAGCAGTCCTTCCGGGACAGGGGATGGCTACACCTTC.

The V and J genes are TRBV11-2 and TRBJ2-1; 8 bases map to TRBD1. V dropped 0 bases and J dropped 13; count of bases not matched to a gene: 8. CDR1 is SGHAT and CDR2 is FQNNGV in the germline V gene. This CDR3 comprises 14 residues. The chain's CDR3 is CASSLDPGTGGQFF. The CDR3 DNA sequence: TGTGCCAGCAGCTTAGATCCCGGGACAGGAGGTCAGTTCTTC. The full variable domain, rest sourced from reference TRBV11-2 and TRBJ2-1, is EAGVAQSPRYKIIEKRQSVAFWCNPISGHATLYWYQQILGQGPKLLIQFQNNGVVDDSQLPKDRFSAERLKGVDSTLKIQPAKLEDSAVYLCASSLDPGTGGQFFGPGTRLTVL.